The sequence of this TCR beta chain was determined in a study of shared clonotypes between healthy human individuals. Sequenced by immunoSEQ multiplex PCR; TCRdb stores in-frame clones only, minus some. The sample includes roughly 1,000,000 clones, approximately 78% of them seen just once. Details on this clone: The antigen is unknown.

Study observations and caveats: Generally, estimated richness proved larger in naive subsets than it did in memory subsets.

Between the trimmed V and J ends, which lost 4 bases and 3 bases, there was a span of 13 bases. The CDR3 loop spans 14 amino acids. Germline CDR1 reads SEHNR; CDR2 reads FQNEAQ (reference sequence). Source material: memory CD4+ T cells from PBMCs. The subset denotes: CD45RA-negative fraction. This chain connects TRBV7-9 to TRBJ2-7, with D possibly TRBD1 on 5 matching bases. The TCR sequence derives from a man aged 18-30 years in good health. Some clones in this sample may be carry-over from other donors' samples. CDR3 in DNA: TGTGCCAGCAGCTCAACTCAGGGAATCTACGAGCAGTACTTC. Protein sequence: CASSSTQGIYEQYF.